The present entry profiles one T cell receptor (beta chain) with its context. This record belongs to a study of blood T cell repertoires in COVID-19. Produced via immunoSEQ multiplex PCR; TCRdb's table is partial and in-frame only. The data hold roughly 130,000 clones, with approximately 80% observed a single time. J lost 5 bases, V lost 4 bases, and 7 bases had no gene match. Germline V CDR1 and CDR2: MGHDK, SYGVNS. The CDR3 is 17 residues long. The TCR comes from a man in his 70s with acute or convalescent COVID-19. The chain links TRBV25-1 to TRBJ2-1; 14 nucleotides agree with TRBD2. The sequenced material came from peripheral blood. The CDR3 DNA is TGTGCCAGCAGTGCGGGACTAGCGGGGGCCTGGAACAATGAGCAGTTCTTC. Residues: CASSAGLAGAWNNEQFF.